The source of this T cell receptor beta chain is a study of cytomegalovirus exposure and HLA in healthy donors (TCRdb year 2017). Broadly, across the study: An earlier analysis of 587 of the donors reported roughly 300 Gb of sequence data and approximately 120 million unique TCR beta sequences obtained from 180 million or so T cells. Roughly 300 gigabases of sequencing data and approximately 93 million unique TCR sequences were included in an early release covering roughly 600 HLA-typed donors. Among the approximately 420 genotyped donors, around 81% belonged to the genetic ancestry cluster associated with self-reported Caucasian donors. The study aimed to test whether cataloging public T cell receptors could reveal signatures of past pathogen exposure. Using immunosequencing, the study profiled T cell repertoires from 500 to 800 subjects and related those repertoires to cytomegalovirus serostatus. Along with the roughly 710-subject first cohort, a separate validation cohort of over a hundred different subjects was used. To predict cytomegalovirus infection status, the study brought together high-throughput TCR immunosequencing, statistical association of individual TCRs with disease status, and machine learning. To study patterns of TCR occurrence, a later analysis re-analyzed previously published TCR beta repertoires from 550 to 800 donors and added high-resolution HLA genotyping. The later analysis used no new phenotypic data to find candidate immune exposures, relying instead on TCR beta sequences and their occurrence across donors. An earlier analysis of 500 to 650 of the donors applied high-throughput TCR beta sequencing to assess whether each TCR beta V gene segment acted as functional or pseudogenic. Donor age, sex, ethnicity and CMV serostatus were collected together with the repertoire data. A later genetic analysis used genome-wide SNP genotypes for about 60% of the 666 donors, treating that subset as a discovery cohort. Every repertoire in the discovery cohort had been generated on one and the same sequencing platform. HLA typing included class I and class II loci at four-digit resolution. Typing coverage varied by locus: about 629-640 donors for A, B, C, DRB1 and DQB1; roughly 510 for DQA1; approximately 610 for DPA1; approximately 470 for DPB1. Four to six DR-DQ haplotypes were handled as single units for association and clustering, since linkage in the cohort was strong. Among about 360 genotyped donors of the cohort, an average of about 240,000 unique TCR beta nucleotide sequences were sequenced per donor, about a sixth of them non-productive.

Sequences LGHNA (CDR1) and YNFKEQ (CDR2) are obtained from the germline V gene. V is pared back by 0 bases and J by 1 base, with 10 bases lying between the germline termini. The CDR3 sequence holds 15 residues, the cysteine and phenylalanine included. The DNA shown is the 45-base CDR3, in frame from base 1. The cohort was made up of 500 to 800 healthy bone marrow donors. All cohort members were sampled while nominally healthy, although unrecorded immune exposures were likely present. The donor tested CMV seronegative, placing the donor among the roughly 340 seronegative members of the cohort. A peripheral blood sample was provided by each donor, and peripheral blood mononuclear cells were used for TCR beta sequencing. The Qiagen DNeasy Blood Extraction Kit was used to extract genomic DNA from the blood cell samples. Findings and caveats that apply to the study as a whole: Strong co-occurrence of HLA alleles, especially DR and DQ, made assigning TCR associations to individual alleles difficult. According to a later analysis, most CMV-associated TCR beta chains appeared to be HLA-restricted, and the HLA associations seemed to be driven largely by CMV exposure. Because the 87-base-pair reads could not distinguish some IMGT-functional V segments, including TRBV6-2 and TRBV6-3, those segments were excluded. The authors suggested that the approach could potentially be extended to other disease states and immunological phenotypes. In this cohort, only TCR beta chains were sequenced, and detectable features were limited by the absence of alpha or paired-chain data. A later analysis found that HLA-associated TCR beta chains were more clonally expanded and had lower generation probabilities than equally common non-associated chains. Specific HLA alleles were associated with 15,000 to 20,000 TCR beta sequences at a false discovery rate of 0.05 in a later analysis. In both the original and validation cohorts, the classifier was reported to diagnose cytomegalovirus status with high specificity and sensitivity. Because HLA typing was unavailable for some donors at each locus, only the typed subset was used in association tests. Linkage disequilibrium might explain the correlated functional status among segregating V segments, but an unknown experimental factor could not be excluded. The study listed 150 to 200 TCR beta chains as associated with cytomegalovirus. The only immune exposure information available for the cohort was CMV serostatus. A further reported finding was that TCR beta sequences accurately predicted the HLA-A and HLA-B alleles for most subjects in the first cohort. In a later genetic analysis, fewer N-insertions in productive TCRs were reported among donors in an Asian-associated ancestry cluster than the roughly 700-donor mean. Presence/absence analyses assumed roughly uniform sequencing depth across donors, an assumption that may not hold. A group of highly shared sequence variants was considered likely to be a technical artifact of the sequencing pipeline. In a later analysis, the rate of TCR association differed among HLA loci, with DRB1 alleles having the most associated TCRs and HLA-C alleles having the fewest. V-gene and J-gene trimming of TCR beta chains was associated with a missense DCLRE1C variant in a later genetic analysis, and the association was replicated in an independent cohort. Across donors, most TCR sequences were observed very rarely, whereas some public TCRs were present in many individuals. A few of the identified cytomegalovirus-associated TCR beta chains were confirmed in vitro to be specific for cytomegalovirus antigens. An earlier analysis of roughly 570 of the donors showed that most TCR beta V segments appeared in productive rearrangements either about 90% or about 30% of the time, which broadly matched IMGT annotations. In a later analysis, several top co-occurrence clusters were reported to appear linked to parvovirus B19, influenza, CMV and Epstein-Barr virus. Because counts were too low, about 17 rarely observed V segments, including chromosome 9 orphons, were excluded from the earlier analysis of fewer than 650 of the donors.

Remarks on this clone: Its recognized antigen is unknown. No base quality information exists; no much larger clone differs at one position.

Libraries were built with the immunoSEQ multiplex PCR assay. For the multiplex PCR, a mixture combining 60 forward primers for TCR Vbeta segments and 13 reverse primers for TCR Jbeta segments was used. The CDR3 region of rearranged TCR beta genes was amplified from genomic DNA with a multiplex PCR assay. Amplified TCR beta libraries were sequenced as 87-base-pair reads on the Illumina HiSeq System. As for the authors' bioinformatics: Across the 500 to 850 repertoires, a later analysis counted 80 million or so unique TCR beta chains, 8.5 million to 12 million of which were shared by at least two donors. A nearest-neighbor algorithm error-corrected the raw reads and collapsed the reads into unique sequences, merging closely related sequences to remove PCR and sequencing errors. V, D and J gene segments were assigned by aligning CDR3 sequences to IMGT reference sequences. Each retained sequence needed at least a six-nucleotide match to both a V gene segment and a J gene segment. A rearrangement was called productive if the CDR3 had no stop codons and remained in frame with V and J, and every other rearrangement was called non-productive. CDR3 was defined according to IMGT convention as the region running from the second conserved V-encoded cysteine to the conserved J-encoded phenylalanine. Sequences without an unambiguous match to a single V gene segment were excluded from the earlier analysis of about 630 of the donors. An earlier analysis of over 450 of the donors classified V segments as functional when productive rearrangements were above 56.7% and as segregating when the standard deviation between donors was above 5%. A statistical classification framework was developed to diagnose cytomegalovirus status using the catalog of TCR beta chain sequences. V and J gene assignment, in a later analysis, came from comparing TCR nucleotide sequences with IMGT/GENE-DB human TR gene sequences. In a later analysis, CDR3 sequences and most-parsimonious VDJ recombination scenarios were assigned using the TCRdist pipeline. In a later analysis, each TCR beta chain was defined by its CDR3 amino acid sequence together with its V-gene family, and reads lacking a unique V-gene family were excluded. A later analysis removed several hundred highly shared, low-generation-probability nucleotide sequences to deal with suspected cross-contamination and a sequencing artifact. In a later analysis, a clonal expansion index was calculated for each public chain from normalized within-repertoire ranks of inferred template counts. Generation probabilities in a later analysis came from a VDJ recombination model fitted to out-of-frame rearrangements, and those results were checked against IGoR. In a later analysis, hypergeometric tests were used to score TCR-TCR, TCR-HLA and TCR-CMV co-occurrence, with a repertoire-size bias correction applied to TCR pairs. To estimate false discovery rates, a later analysis permuted the HLA or CMV assignments 20 times. In a later analysis, co-occurring TCRs were grouped using DBSCAN, and TCRdist sequence similarity was added for clustering within HLA-allele-positive subsets. Repertoires with fewer than 30,000 or more than 120,000 public chains, plus five repertoires with anomalous nucleotide sharing, were excluded from co-occurrence clustering. The clones in this table, taken by TCRdb from immuneACCESS, are in-frame only. Not every clone is retained; where verified, under half of the shortfall comes from an unresolved V gene, and the cause of the rest is unknown. V, J and clone size are taken as reported in that table, and D and trimming were inferred from the DNA itself. The sample data list roughly 180,000 clones, and just over 75% of these were observed just once. The ten largest clones add up to roughly 1.5% of the sample.

The specimen was PBMCs. Here the chain combines TRBV4-2 and TRBJ2-7; the D segment could be TRBD2, given 6 matching bases. The clonotype originates from a man aged 18 to 30 in good health and CMV-seronegative. The DNA sequence follows: TGTGCCAGCAGCCAAGAAACGGGAGAATCCTACGAGCAGTACTTC. Its protein is CASSQETGESYEQYF.